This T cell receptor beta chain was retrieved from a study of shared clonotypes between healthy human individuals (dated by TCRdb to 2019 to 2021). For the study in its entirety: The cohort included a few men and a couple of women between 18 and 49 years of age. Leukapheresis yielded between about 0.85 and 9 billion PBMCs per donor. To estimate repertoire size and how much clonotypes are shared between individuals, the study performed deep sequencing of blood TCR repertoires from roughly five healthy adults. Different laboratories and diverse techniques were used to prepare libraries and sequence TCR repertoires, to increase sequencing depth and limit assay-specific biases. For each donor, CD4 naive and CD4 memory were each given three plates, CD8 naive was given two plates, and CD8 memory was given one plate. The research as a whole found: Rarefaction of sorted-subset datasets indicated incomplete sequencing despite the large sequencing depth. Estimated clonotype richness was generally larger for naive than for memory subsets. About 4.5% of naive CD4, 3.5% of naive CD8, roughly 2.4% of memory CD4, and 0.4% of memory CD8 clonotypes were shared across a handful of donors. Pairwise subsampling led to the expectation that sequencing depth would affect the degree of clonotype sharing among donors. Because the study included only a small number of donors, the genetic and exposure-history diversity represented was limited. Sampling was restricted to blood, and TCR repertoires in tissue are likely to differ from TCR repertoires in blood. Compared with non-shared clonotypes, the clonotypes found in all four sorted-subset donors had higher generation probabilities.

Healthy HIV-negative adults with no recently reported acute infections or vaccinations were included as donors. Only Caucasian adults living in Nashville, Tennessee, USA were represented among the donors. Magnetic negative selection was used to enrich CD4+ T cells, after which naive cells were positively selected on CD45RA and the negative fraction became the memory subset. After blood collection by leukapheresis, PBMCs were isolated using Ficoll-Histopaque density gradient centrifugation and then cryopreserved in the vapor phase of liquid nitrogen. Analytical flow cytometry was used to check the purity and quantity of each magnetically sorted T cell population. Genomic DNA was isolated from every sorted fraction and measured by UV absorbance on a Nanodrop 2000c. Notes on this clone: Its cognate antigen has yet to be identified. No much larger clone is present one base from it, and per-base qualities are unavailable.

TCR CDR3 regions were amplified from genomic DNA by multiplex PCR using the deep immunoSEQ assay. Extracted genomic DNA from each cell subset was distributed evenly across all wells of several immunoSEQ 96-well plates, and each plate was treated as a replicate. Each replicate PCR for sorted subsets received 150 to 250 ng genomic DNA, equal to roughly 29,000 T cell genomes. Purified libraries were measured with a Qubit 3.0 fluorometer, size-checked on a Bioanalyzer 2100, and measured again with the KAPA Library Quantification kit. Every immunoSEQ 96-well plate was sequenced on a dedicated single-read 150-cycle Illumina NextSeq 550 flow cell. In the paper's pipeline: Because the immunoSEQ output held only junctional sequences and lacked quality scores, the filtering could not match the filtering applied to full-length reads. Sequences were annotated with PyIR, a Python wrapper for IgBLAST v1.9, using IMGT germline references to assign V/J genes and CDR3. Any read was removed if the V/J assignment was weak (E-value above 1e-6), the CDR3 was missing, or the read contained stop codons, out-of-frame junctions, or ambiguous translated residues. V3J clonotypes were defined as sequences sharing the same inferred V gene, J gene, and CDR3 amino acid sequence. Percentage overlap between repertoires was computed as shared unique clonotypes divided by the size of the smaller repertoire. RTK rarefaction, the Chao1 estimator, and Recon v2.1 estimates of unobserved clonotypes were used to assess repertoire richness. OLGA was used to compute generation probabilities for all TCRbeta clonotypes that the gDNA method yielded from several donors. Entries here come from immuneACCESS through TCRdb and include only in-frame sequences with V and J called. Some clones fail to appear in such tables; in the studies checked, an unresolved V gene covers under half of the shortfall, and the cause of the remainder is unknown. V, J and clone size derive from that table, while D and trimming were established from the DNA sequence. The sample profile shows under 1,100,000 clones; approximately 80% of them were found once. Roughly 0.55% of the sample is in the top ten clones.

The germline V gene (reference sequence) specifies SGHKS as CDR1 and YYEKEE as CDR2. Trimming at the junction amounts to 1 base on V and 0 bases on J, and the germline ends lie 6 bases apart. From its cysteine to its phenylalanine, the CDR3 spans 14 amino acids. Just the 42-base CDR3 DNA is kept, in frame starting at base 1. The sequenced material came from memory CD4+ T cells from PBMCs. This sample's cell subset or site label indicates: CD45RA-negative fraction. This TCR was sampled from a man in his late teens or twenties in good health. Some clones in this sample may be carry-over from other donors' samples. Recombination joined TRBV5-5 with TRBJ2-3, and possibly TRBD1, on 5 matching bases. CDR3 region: CASSLRQSTDTQYF. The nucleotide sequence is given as TGTGCCAGCAGCTTGAGACAGAGCACAGATACGCAGTATTTT.